Sequencing of this T cell receptor beta chain was carried out in a study of sequential checkpoint blockade in melanoma. The overall study: Both treatment sequences were followed by maintenance nivolumab.

Trimming took off 7 bases at V and 0 bases at J, with 12 bases between the two ends. Germline V gene data show CDR1 as LNHDA and CDR2 as SQIVND (reference sequence). The CDR3 runs 15 residues. This table comes from immunoSEQ multiplex PCR, and its TCRdb copy is limited to in-frame clones, with some not included. The sample records more than 500 clones, around a fifth being singletons. The treatment denotes: randomized to nivolumab then ipilimumab (arm A) or the reverse (arm B). This receptor was taken from a human donor with melanoma. The chain uses TRBV19 and TRBJ2-2, with TRBD2 as a possible D gene (6 bases). The sequences come from tumor tissue (inferred from file names), collected from a patient given nivolumab and ipilimumab in sequence. The CDR3 loop is CASTSGTSNTGELFF. For the CDR3, the DNA is TGTGCCAGTACCTCCGGGACTTCGAACACCGGGGAGCTGTTTTTT.